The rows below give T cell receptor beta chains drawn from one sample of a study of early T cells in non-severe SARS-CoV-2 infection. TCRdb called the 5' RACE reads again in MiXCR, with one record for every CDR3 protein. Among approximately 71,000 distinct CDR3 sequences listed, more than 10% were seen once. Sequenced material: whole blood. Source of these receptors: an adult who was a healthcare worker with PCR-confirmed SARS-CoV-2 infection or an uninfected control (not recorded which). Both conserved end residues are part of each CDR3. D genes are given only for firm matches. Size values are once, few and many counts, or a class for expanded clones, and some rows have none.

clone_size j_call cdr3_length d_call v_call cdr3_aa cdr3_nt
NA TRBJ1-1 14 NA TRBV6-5 CASSPSGGVTEVFF TGTGCCAGCAGCCCGTCCGGGGGGGTAACTGAAGTTTTCTTT
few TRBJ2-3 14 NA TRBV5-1 CASSYDSRPDTQYF TGCGCCAGCAGCTACGACAGCCGACCAGATACGCAGTATTTT
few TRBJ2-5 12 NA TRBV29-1 CSVESGGETQYF TGCAGCGTTGAGTCCGGGGGAGAGACCCAGTACTTC
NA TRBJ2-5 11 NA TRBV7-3 CASSPIETQYF TGTGCCAGCAGCCCCATAGAGACCCAGTACTTC
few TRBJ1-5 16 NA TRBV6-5 CASSPSGGGGNQPQHF TGTGCCAGCAGTCCCAGCGGAGGAGGTGGCAATCAGCCCCAGCATTTT
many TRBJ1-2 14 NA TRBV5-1 CASSSPGANYGYTF TGCGCCAGCAGCTCCCCAGGGGCAAACTATGGCTACACCTTC
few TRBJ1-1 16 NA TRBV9 CASSVAPGPMNTEAFF TGTGCCAGCAGCGTAGCCCCCGGACCTATGAACACTGAAGCTTTCTTT
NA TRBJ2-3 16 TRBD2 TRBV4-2 CASSQDLRGGRDTQYF TGTGCCAGCAGCCAAGATCTGCGGGGGGGCAGAGATACGCAGTATTTT
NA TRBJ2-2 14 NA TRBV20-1 CSARDRKNTGELFF TGCAGTGCTAGAGATCGCAAGAACACCGGGGAGCTGTTTTTT
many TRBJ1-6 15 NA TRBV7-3 CASSLMAGPNSPLHF TGTGCCAGCAGCTTAATGGCAGGTCCGAATTCACCCCTCCACTTT
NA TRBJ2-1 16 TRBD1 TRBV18 CASSPVPGGFLSEQFF TGTGCCAGCTCACCAGTCCCAGGGGGCTTTCTCAGTGAGCAGTTCTTC
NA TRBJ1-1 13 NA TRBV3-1 CASSQGQAYEAFF TGTGCCAGCAGCCAAGGACAGGCGTATGAAGCTTTCTTT
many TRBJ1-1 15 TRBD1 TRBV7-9 CASSFRGRVNTEAFF TGTGCCAGCAGCTTCAGGGGGCGCGTGAACACTGAAGCTTTCTTT
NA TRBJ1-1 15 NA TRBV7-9 CASSLEGGPNTEAFF TGTGCCAGCAGCTTAGAAGGAGGTCCGAACACTGAAGCTTTCTTT
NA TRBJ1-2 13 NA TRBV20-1 CSAERRLDYGYTF TGCAGTGCTGAAAGACGATTAGACTATGGCTACACCTTC
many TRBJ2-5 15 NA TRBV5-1 CASSVGGVYQETQYF TGCGCCAGCTCGGTAGGAGGGGTGTACCAAGAGACCCAGTACTTC
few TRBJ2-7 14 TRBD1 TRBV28 CASNQQGPTYEQYF TGTGCCAGCAATCAACAGGGGCCGACCTACGAGCAGTACTTC
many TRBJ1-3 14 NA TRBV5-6 CASSVTAPGNTIYF TGTGCCAGCAGCGTGACAGCACCTGGAAACACCATATATTTT
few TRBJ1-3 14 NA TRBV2 CASSPTGPGNTIYF TGTGCCAGCAGTCCCACAGGGCCCGGAAACACCATATATTTT
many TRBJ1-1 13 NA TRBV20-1 CSAREGARTEAFF TGCAGTGCTAGAGAGGGGGCAAGGACTGAAGCTTTCTTT
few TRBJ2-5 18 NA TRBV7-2 CASSPMEFGRGLQETQYF TGTGCCAGCAGCCCGATGGAGTTTGGGCGGGGGCTACAAGAGACCCAGTACTTC
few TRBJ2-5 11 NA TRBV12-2 CASRLAPPVPF TGTGCAAGTCGCTTAGCGCCCCCTGTCCCCTTC